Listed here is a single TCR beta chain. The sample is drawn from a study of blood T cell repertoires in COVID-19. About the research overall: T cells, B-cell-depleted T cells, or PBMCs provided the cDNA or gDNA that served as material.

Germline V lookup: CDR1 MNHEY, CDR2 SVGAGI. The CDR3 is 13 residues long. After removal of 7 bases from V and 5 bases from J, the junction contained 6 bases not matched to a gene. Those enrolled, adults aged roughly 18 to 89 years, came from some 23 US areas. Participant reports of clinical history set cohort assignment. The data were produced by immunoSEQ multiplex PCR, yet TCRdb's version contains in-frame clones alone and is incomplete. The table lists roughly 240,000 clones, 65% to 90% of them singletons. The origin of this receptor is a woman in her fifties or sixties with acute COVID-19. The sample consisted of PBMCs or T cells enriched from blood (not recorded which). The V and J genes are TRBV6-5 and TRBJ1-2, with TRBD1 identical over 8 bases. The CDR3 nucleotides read TGTGCCAGCACTTGGGGACAGGCTTATGGCTACACCTTC. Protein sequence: CASTWGQAYGYTF.